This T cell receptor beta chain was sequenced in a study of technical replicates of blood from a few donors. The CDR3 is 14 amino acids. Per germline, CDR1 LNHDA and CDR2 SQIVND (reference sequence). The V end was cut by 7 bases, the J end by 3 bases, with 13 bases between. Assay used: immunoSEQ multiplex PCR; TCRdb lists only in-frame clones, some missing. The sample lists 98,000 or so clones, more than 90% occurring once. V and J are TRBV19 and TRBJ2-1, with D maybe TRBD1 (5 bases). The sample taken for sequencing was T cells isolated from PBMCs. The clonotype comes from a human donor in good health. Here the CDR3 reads CASNDRQGYNEQFF. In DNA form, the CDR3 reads TGTGCCAGTAACGATCGGCAGGGCTACAATGAGCAGTTCTTC.